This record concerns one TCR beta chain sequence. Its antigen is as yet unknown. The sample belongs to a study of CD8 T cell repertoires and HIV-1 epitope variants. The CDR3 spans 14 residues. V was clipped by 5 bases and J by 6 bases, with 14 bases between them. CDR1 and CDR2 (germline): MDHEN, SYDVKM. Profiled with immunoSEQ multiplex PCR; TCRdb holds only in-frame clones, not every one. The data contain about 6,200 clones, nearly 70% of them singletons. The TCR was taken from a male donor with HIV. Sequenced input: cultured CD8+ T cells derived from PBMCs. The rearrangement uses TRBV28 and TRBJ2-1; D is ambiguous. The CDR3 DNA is TGTGCCAGCAGTCACCTCCTGGGTTCCAATGAGCAGTTCTTC. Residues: CASSHLLGSNEQFF.